These T cell receptor beta chains were read from a single sample in a study of cytomegalovirus exposure and HLA in healthy donors. Libraries were prepared by immunoSEQ multiplex PCR; TCRdb keeps only in-frame clonotypes and omits some of them. The sample records under 200,000 clones, more than 65% being singletons. The sequenced material came from PBMCs. These receptors were collected from a woman aged 35 to 49 in good health and CMV-seropositive. Each CDR3 is given without its conserved first and last residue. The order of the fields is V gene, CDR3 protein.

>TRBV5-4
ASSLQQEGCGYT
>TRBV19
ASSSGTGYNEQY
>TRBV20-1
SARRETQY
>TRBV11-2
ASSLVGTSPTYEQY
>TRBV27
ASSRWRQDRVFGYT
>TRBV5-5
ASSLTSGPRGEQF
>TRBV9
ASSGQGLNNEKLF
>TRBV6-5
ASSYLRGTTSYEQY
>TRBV6-7
ASSCPAGDQPQH
>TRBV12-5
ASGFQQGAGEKLF
>TRBV6-5
ASSWTSGYGYT
>TRBV6-5
ASRATGAVEKLF
>TRBV7-9
ASSLGTPWEQY
>TRBV11-2
ASSLTSAVNEQY
>TRBV4-3
ASSQDTGTQPQH
>TRBV5-1
ASSLDGGHVTNTEAF
>TRBV6-5
ASSYSKQGSGNTIY
>TRBV28
ASRETDNQPQH
>TRBV6-1
ASSQAAQVNEKLF
>TRBV7-9
ASSPGQGGSPLH
>TRBV19
ASSITETYYGYT
>TRBV7-6
ASSWGVTDTQY
>TRBV7-9
ASQRGPSNTGELF
>TRBV7-2
ASSADSGTSGTDTQY
>TRBV6-5
ASSFQPLQGTEAF
>TRBV5-6
ASSSPEAGLFILGYEQY
>TRBV5-1
ASSLHAQAINTEAF